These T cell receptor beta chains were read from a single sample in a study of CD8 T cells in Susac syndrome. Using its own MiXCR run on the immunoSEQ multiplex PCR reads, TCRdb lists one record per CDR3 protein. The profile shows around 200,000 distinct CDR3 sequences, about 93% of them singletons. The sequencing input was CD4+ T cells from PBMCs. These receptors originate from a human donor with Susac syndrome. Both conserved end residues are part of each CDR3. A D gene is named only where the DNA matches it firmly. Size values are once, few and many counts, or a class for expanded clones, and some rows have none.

CSAKPGQGERSYNEQFF | TGCAGTGCAAAACCGGGACAGGGTGAAAGGTCCTACAATGAGCAGTTCTTC | TRBD1 | TRBV20-1 | - | TRBJ2-1 | 17
CASSLGYNQPQHF | TGCGCCAGCAGCCTGGGTTATAACCAGCCCCAGCATTTT | - | TRBV5-1 | - | TRBJ1-5 | 13
CASSLDLESTEAFF | TGTGCCAGCAGCTTAGATCTGGAAAGTACTGAAGCTTTCTTT | - | TRBV11-3 | - | TRBJ1-1 | 14
CASSTLTGGSSPLHF | TGTGCCAGCAGCACCTTGACAGGCGGCTCGTCACCCCTCCACTTT | - | TRBV9 | - | TRBJ1-6 | 15
CASSEIQVSEQYF | TGTGCCAGCAGCGAAATCCAGGTCTCCGAGCAGTACTTC | - | TRBV2 | - | TRBJ2-7 | 13
CASSHGEGSSDTQYF | TGTGCCAGCAGCCATGGTGAGGGGAGCTCAGATACGCAGTATTTT | - | TRBV9 | - | TRBJ2-3 | 15
CASSGTGTNYGYTF | TGTGCCAGCAGCGGGACAGGGACCAACTATGGCTACACCTTC | TRBD1 | TRBV2 | - | TRBJ1-2 | 14
CASSPRGFGNTIYF | TGTGCCAGCAGCCCGAGGGGATTCGGAAACACCATATATTTT | - | TRBV4-2 | - | TRBJ1-3 | 14
CSVPTGADEQYF | TGCAGCGTACCGACAGGGGCCGACGAGCAGTACTTC | TRBD1 | TRBV29-1 | few | TRBJ2-7 | 12
CASSQDWGSDTGELFF | TGCGCCAGCAGCCAAGACTGGGGCAGCGACACCGGGGAGCTGTTTTTT | - | TRBV4-3 | - | TRBJ2-2 | 16
CASSRDRVFYEQYF | TGTGCCAGCAGTCGGGACAGGGTCTTCTACGAGCAGTACTTC | TRBD1 | TRBV28 | once | TRBJ2-7 | 14
CASSGQDYEQYF | TGTGCCAGCAGCGGCCAGGACTACGAGCAGTACTTC | - | TRBV7-6 | - | TRBJ2-7 | 12
CASRPPGNEQYF | TGTGCCAGCAGGCCTCCTGGGAACGAGCAGTACTTC | - | TRBV6-2/TRBV6-3 | - | TRBJ2-7 | 12
CASSDRGSNLPLHF | TGTGCCAGCAGCGACAGGGGTTCCAACCTCCCCCTCCACTTT | TRBD1 | TRBV11-1 | - | TRBJ1-6 | 14
CSAREPGWTGELFF | TGCAGTGCTAGAGAGCCCGGGTGGACCGGGGAGCTGTTTTTT | - | TRBV20-1 | - | TRBJ2-2 | 14
CASTSGGREPIF | TGTGCCAGCACCTCCGGGGGCAGGGAACCCATCTTC | - | TRBV28 | - | TRBJ2-5 | 12
CASSQVWSTGELFF | TGTGCCAGCAGCCAAGTGTGGAGCACCGGGGAGCTGTTTTTT | - | TRBV14 | - | TRBJ2-2 | 14
CASSYSSSGTKNIQYF | TGTGCCAGCAGTTACTCGTCGTCCGGGACAAAAAACATTCAGTACTTC | - | TRBV6-2/TRBV6-3 | - | TRBJ2-4 | 16
CASSATGGHGYTF | TGTGCCAGCAGCGCTACAGGGGGCCATGGCTACACCTTC | TRBD1 | TRBV7-6 | once | TRBJ1-2 | 13
CASSYTNRGNFYGYTF | TGTGCCAGCAGTTACACCAACAGGGGGAACTTCTATGGCTACACCTTC | TRBD1 | TRBV6-5 | once | TRBJ1-2 | 16
CSARSVGGRGYTF | TGCAGTGCTAGATCGGTCGGGGGCAGGGGCTACACCTTC | - | TRBV20-1 | - | TRBJ1-2 | 13
CASSPKSGEGTEAFF | TGTGCCAGCTCACCAAAGTCCGGAGAGGGCACTGAAGCTTTCTTT | - | TRBV18 | - | TRBJ1-1 | 15
CASSHDTGRTEAFF | TGTGCCAGCAGCCACGACACAGGGAGGACTGAAGCTTTCTTT | - | TRBV4-2 | once | TRBJ1-1 | 14
CASSPGQFLYGYTF | TGTGCCAGCAGTCCGGGACAGTTCCTTTATGGCTACACCTTC | TRBD1 | TRBV6-5 | - | TRBJ1-2 | 14
CASTPRGTGAYEQYF | TGTGCCAGCACCCCAAGGGGGACAGGGGCCTACGAGCAGTACTTC | TRBD1 | TRBV7-9 | - | TRBJ2-7 | 15